The 25 T cell receptor beta chains below all came from one sample that was sequenced in a study of shared clonotypes between healthy human individuals. Generated by immunoSEQ multiplex PCR, the TCRdb table keeps only in-frame clones and is missing some. The sample carries under 2.5 million clones, roughly 92% recorded once. Sequencing was performed on naive CD4+ T cells from PBMCs. Subset noted: CD45RA+ positively selected. The source of these receptors is a young man in good health. Some clones in this sample may be carry-over from other donors' samples.

The rearrangement links TRBV2 to TRBJ2-7, with D hard to call. This CDR3 has 13 amino acids. V was pared by 0 bases and J by 3 bases, with 6 bases between. From germline, CDR1 is SNHLY and CDR2 FYNNEI. CDR3 residues: CASSEADVYEQYF. The DNA for the CDR3 is TGTGCCAGCAGTGAAGCGGACGTCTACGAGCAGTACTTC.

CDR3 sequence (DNA): TGTGCCAGTAGTCACGTTCGGGCAGGACAGGGCAAATTCTACGAGCAGTACTTC. It specifies CASSHVRAGQGKFYEQYF. The chain recombines TRBV19 with TRBJ2-7; 8 positions agree with TRBD1. V shed 5 bases, J shed 3 bases, and the junction held 18 bases outside the gene matches. The CDR3 runs to 18 residues. CDR1 is LNHDA, CDR2 SQIVND, per germline (reference sequence).

The chain has TRBV18 and TRBJ1-1; D remains unclear. Germline CDR1 is KGHSH and CDR2 is LQKENI. V lost 0 bases, J lost 8 bases, and 16 bases lay in between. CDR3 length: 15 residues. The CDR3: CASSPPRTDGTEAFF. DNA for the CDR3: TGTGCCAGCTCACCACCGAGGACGGACGGTACCGAAGCTTTCTTT.

The rearrangement uses TRBV5-1 and TRBJ2-4; TRBD1 agrees at 8 bases. CDR3 size: 18 residues. Germline CDR1 reads SGHRS; CDR2 reads YFSETQ. V lost 4 bases to trimming and J lost 0 bases; unmatched junction nucleotides: 12. Written as DNA, the CDR3 is TGCGCCAGCAGCCTAGGGGACAGGTTGGGGTTAGCCAAAAACATTCAGTACTTC. Residues: CASSLGDRLGLAKNIQYF. Together with reference TRBV5-1 and TRBJ2-4, the CDR3 gives the full variable domain: KAGVTQTPRYLIKTRGQQVTLSCSPISGHRSVSWYQQTPGQGLQFLFEYFSETQRNKGNFPGRFSGRQFSNSRSEMNVSTLELGDSALYLCASSLGDRLGLAKNIQYFGAGTRLSVL.

The V gene is TRBV28, the J gene TRBJ2-1; a weak D match, TRBD2 (7 bases). CDR3 length equals 17 residues. Germline V gene lookup returns CDR1 MDHEN and CDR2 SYDVKM. V dropped 7 bases and J dropped 0 bases, with 19 bases sitting between them. The CDR3 coding sequence is TGTGCCAGCACTCCGGGGGGCGGGAGCAGCTCCTACAATGAGCAGTTCTTC. This sequence encodes CASTPGGGSSSYNEQFF.

J is TRBJ1-3 and V is TRBV4-2, with D maybe TRBD1 (5 bases). The germline V and J ends were trimmed by 1 base and 3 bases, with 13 bases remaining between them. The CDR3 length is 16 residues. Germline CDR1 LGHNA, CDR2 YNFKEQ. CDR3 loop: CASSQVGRVVGNTIYF. CDR3 nucleotide sequence: TGTGCCAGCAGCCAAGTCGGCAGGGTCGTTGGAAACACCATATATTTT.

This chain joins TRBV5-4 and TRBJ1-3; tentatively, D is TRBD1 (5 bases). CDR1 SGHNT and CDR2 YYREEE come from the germline V gene (reference sequence). The CDR3 length is 13 residues. Trimming stripped 0 bases from V and 5 bases from J, with 6 bases between. The CDR3 nucleotides are TGTGCCAGCAGCTTGGGACAGCGAAACACCATATATTTT. It is translated as CASSLGQRNTIYF.

The chain combines TRBV5-3 with TRBJ2-5; no firm D call. TRBV5-3 is known as an ORF, though its function is uncertain. There are 11 residues in the CDR3. Trimming cost V 2 bases and J 4 bases, with 3 bases left between them. The CDR3, as DNA: TGTGCCAGAAGCTTAAGAGAGACCCAGTACTTC. Its translation: CARSLRETQYF.

The chain combines TRBV11-2 with TRBJ2-5, with 7 bases fitting TRBD2. The trim removed 5 bases at V and 5 bases at J, leaving 11 bases unmatched. The germline V gene encodes CDR1 SGHAT and CDR2 FQNNGV. There are 15 residues in the CDR3. CDR3 sequence (DNA): TGTGCCAGCAGCGTCCAGGGATCGCGGGGGGAGACCCAGTACTTC. It yields the protein CASSVQGSRGETQYF.

V gene TRBV5-1 combines with J gene TRBJ1-4, with unresolved D. In germline, CDR1 is SGHRS, CDR2 YFSETQ. CDR3 size: 15 residues. Trimming removed 3 bases from V and 4 bases from J, with 13 bases in between. This CDR3 reads CASSSRGVSNEKLFF. The CDR3 region has the DNA TGCGCCAGCAGCTCACGCGGGGTCAGTAATGAAAAACTGTTTTTT.

This chain joins TRBV18 and TRBJ1-4; a weak D match, TRBD1 (5 bases). Germline lookup yields CDR1 KGHSH and CDR2 LQKENI. V dropped 5 bases and J dropped 5 bases, with 12 bases sitting between them. The CDR3 extends over 14 amino acids. As DNA, the CDR3 is TGTGCCAGCTCAACCAGGGCGACAAATGAAAAACTGTTTTTT. Translated: CASSTRATNEKLFF.

The genes are TRBV6-4 and TRBJ2-1; 8 nucleotides line up with TRBD2. Germline CDR1 reads MRHNA; CDR2 reads SNTAGT. There are 14 residues in the CDR3. The V segment lost 3 bases and the J segment 9 bases; nucleotides outside the gene matches: 7. The CDR3 loop reads CASSERSGRGEQFF. DNA of the CDR3: TGTGCCAGCAGTGAAAGAAGCGGGAGAGGTGAGCAGTTCTTC.

Only one count was recorded for this clone. V gene TRBV5-1 combines with J gene TRBJ2-3, with D perhaps given as TRBD1 or TRBD2 (5 bases each). The CDR3 length is 15 residues. V lost 0 bases and J 2 bases, leaving 10 bases between the germline ends. The germline V gene encodes CDR1 SGHRS and CDR2 YFSETQ. This CDR3 reads CASSLAGANTDTQYF. The CDR3 DNA reads TGCGCCAGCAGCTTGGCCGGGGCAAACACAGATACGCAGTATTTT.

DNA of the CDR3: TGCGCCAGCAGCCAAGGGCGGGGGCAAGGGCGGGGGGACACTGAAGCTTTCTTT. It is translated as CASSQGRGQGRGDTEAFF. This chain connects TRBV4-1 to TRBJ1-1; a weak D match, TRBD1 (6 bases). V lost 1 base to trimming and J lost 3 bases, with 21 bases between them. The germline V gene encodes CDR1 MGHRA and CDR2 YSYEKL. There are 18 residues in the CDR3.

The chain couples TRBV6-1 to TRBJ1-6; a possible D gene is TRBD1 (6 bases). The CDR3 is 13 amino acids. Germline CDR1 MNHNS, CDR2 SASEGT. The V end was cut by 7 bases, the J end by 10 bases, with 14 bases between. The CDR3 spells CASIWGPESPLHF. CDR3 DNA: TGTGCCAGCATTTGGGGGCCGGAATCACCCCTCCACTTT.

The rearrangement links TRBV15 to TRBJ2-3; TRBD2 is a possible D gene (6 bases). The CDR3 loop spans 17 amino acids. The germline gives CDR1 LNHNV, CDR2 YYDKDF (reference sequence). The V and J ends lost 0 bases and 4 bases respectively, with 17 bases between them. CDR3 bases: TGTGCCACCAGCAGAGATCCCGGGACTGTCTATGCAGATACGCAGTATTTT. Amino acid sequence: CATSRDPGTVYADTQYF.

The chain combines TRBV2 with TRBJ2-1, with TRBD1 as a possible D gene (5 bases). Per the germline V gene, CDR1 is SNHLY and CDR2 is FYNNEI. The CDR3 length is 11 residues. V lost 5 bases to trimming and J lost 15 bases, with 14 bases between them. The CDR3 loop reads CASSPGQGRFF. The CDR3 bases are TGTGCCAGCAGTCCCGGACAAGGACGGTTCTTC.

This clone came up once. The chain joins TRBV18 to TRBJ2-7; 14 positions match TRBD2. Germline values: CDR1 KGHSH, CDR2 LQKENI. Trimming cost V 6 bases and J 5 bases; bases outside gene matches: 6. The CDR3 has 15 residues. The CDR3 DNA follows: TGTGCCAGCTCGCGGACTAGCGGGAGGCCCCACGAGCAGTACTTC. Its protein is CASSRTSGRPHEQYF.

As for this clone: The sample holds other DNA sequences that translate to the same CDR3. This chain links TRBV9 with TRBJ2-7, with D possibly TRBD1 on 6 matching bases. CDR1 SGDLS and CDR2 YYNGEE come from the germline V gene. Trimming pared 2 bases from V and 1 base from J, leaving 13 bases between. The CDR3 spans 15 residues. The CDR3 DNA is TGTGCCAGCAGCGTTTTGGGACAAGGGTCCTACGAGCAGTACTTC. It is translated as CASSVLGQGSYEQYF.

The chain combines TRBV6-5 with TRBJ1-1, with unresolved D. Germline V gene sequence: CDR1 MNHEY, CDR2 SVGAGI. The CDR3 is 13 amino acids. Trimming shortened V by 5 bases and J by 6 bases, and 13 bases separated the two germline ends. For the CDR3, the DNA is TGTGCCAGCAGTAGGTCGGCCCCGGCTGAAGCTTTCTTT. Residues: CASSRSAPAEAFF.

The rearrangement joins TRBV6-1 to TRBJ1-2; D not resolved. Trimming shortened V by 5 bases and J by 3 bases, and 16 bases separated the two germline ends. The CDR3 runs to 15 residues. CDR1 is MNHNS, CDR2 SASEGT, per germline. The CDR3 region has the DNA TGTGCCAGCAGTCTCTCCAAGACCGGGTACTATGGCTACACCTTC. This sequence encodes CASSLSKTGYYGYTF.

The chain recombines TRBV18 with TRBJ1-1; 8 nucleotides agree with TRBD1. Looked up from germline, CDR1 is KGHSH and CDR2 is LQKENI. The ends lost 3 bases at V and 6 bases at J; junction bases unmatched: 6. The CDR3 loop spans 14 amino acids. In DNA form, the CDR3 reads TGTGCCAGCTCACCCACTACAGGGGGTGCTGAAGCTTTCTTT. Its protein is CASSPTTGGAEAFF.

As concerns this clone: Different DNA sequences within this sample yield the same CDR3. The chain recombines TRBV28 with TRBJ2-1; the D is unclear. Germline CDR1 and CDR2: MDHEN and SYDVKM. CDR3 length: 11 amino acids. V lost 4 bases to trimming and J lost 8 bases, with 6 bases between them. The CDR3 DNA is TGTGCCAGCAGTTCTCGACATGAGCAGTTCTTC. The encoded protein is CASSSRHEQFF.

The rearrangement links TRBV19 to TRBJ2-3, with D unresolved. Germline V gene lookup returns CDR1 LNHDA and CDR2 SQIVND (reference sequence). The CDR3 spans 15 residues. Trimming removed 1 base at V and 5 bases at J, with 13 bases between. This CDR3 is CASSIVDSVGDTQYF. CDR3 DNA sequence: TGTGCCAGTAGTATAGTAGACTCCGTAGGAGATACGCAGTATTTT.

The J gene is TRBJ2-1, the V gene TRBV6-5, with a tentative D call TRBD2 (6 bases). This CDR3 is built from 14 residues. Trimming removed 4 bases from V and 10 bases from J, with 17 bases in between. Germline V gene lookup returns CDR1 MNHEY and CDR2 SVGAGI. In DNA form, the CDR3 reads TGTGCCAGCAGTTTCCGGGACTGGGGTCAGGAGCAGTTCTTC. Residues: CASSFRDWGQEQFF.